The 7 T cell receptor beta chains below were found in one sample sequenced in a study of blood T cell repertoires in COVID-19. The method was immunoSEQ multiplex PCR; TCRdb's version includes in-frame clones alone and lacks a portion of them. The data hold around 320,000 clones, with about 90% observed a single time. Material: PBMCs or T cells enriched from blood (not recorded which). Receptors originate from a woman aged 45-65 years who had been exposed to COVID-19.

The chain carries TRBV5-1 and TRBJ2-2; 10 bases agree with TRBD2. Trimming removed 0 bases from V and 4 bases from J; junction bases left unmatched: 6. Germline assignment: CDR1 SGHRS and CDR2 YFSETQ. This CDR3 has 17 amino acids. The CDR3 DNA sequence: TGCGCCAGCAGCTTGGAAACCGGGACTAGCGCCACCGGGGAGCTGTTTTTT. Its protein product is CASSLETGTSATGELFF.

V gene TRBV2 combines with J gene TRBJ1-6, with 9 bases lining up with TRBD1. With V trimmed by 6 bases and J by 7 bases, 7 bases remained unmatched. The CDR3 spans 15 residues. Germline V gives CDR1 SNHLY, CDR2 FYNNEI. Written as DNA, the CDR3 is TGTGCCAGCAGAAGAACGGGACAGGGAAATTCACCCCTCCACTTT. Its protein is CASRRTGQGNSPLHF.

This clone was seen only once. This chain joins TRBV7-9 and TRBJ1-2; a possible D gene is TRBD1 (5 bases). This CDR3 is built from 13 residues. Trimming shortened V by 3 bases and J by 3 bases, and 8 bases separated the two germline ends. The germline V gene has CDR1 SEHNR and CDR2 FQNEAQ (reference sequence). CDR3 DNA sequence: TGTGCCAGCAGCTTTAGGGGCGACTATGGCTACACCTTC. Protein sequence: CASSFRGDYGYTF.

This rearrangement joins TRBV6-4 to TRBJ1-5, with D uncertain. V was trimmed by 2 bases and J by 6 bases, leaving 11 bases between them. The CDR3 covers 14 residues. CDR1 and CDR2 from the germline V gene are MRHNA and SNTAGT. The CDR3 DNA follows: TGTGCCAGCAGTGACACTATTCGGGGTCAGCCCCAGCATTTT. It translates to CASSDTIRGQPQHF.

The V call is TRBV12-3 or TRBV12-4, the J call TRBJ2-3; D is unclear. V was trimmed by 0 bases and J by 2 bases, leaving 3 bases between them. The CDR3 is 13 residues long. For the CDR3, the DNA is TGTGCCAGCAGTTTAGCCTTCACAGATACGCAGTATTTT. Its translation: CASSLAFTDTQYF.

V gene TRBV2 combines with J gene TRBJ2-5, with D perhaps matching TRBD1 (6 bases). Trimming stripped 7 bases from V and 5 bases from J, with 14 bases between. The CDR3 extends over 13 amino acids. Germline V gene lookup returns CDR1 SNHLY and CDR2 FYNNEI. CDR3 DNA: TGTGCCAGCATTCTTACAGGGACGGAGACCCAGTACTTC. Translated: CASILTGTETQYF.

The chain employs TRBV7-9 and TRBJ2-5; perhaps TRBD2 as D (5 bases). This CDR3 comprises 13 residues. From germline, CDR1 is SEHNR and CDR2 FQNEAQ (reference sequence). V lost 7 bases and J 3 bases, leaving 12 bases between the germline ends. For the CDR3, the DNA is TGTGCCAGCAACCCGGACTTAGAAGAGACCCAGTACTTC. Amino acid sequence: CASNPDLEETQYF.